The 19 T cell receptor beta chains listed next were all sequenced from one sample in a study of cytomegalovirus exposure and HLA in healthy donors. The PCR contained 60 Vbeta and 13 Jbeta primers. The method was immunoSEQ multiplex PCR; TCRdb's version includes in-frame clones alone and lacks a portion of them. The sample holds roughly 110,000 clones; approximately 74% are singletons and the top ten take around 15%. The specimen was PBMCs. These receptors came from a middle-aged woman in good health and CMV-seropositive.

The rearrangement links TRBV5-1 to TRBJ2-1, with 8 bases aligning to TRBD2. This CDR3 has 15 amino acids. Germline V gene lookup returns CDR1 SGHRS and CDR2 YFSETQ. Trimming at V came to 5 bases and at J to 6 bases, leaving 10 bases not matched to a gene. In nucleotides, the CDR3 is TGCGCCAGCAGGGGGGAGCGGGGGATCAGCAATGAGCAGTTCTTC. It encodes CASRGERGISNEQFF. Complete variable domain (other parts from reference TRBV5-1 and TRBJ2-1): KAGVTQTPRYLIKTRGQQVTLSCSPISGHRSVSWYQQTPGQGLQFLFEYFSETQRNKGNFPGRFSGRQFSNSRSEMNVSTLELGDSALYLCASRGERGISNEQFFGPGTRLTVL.

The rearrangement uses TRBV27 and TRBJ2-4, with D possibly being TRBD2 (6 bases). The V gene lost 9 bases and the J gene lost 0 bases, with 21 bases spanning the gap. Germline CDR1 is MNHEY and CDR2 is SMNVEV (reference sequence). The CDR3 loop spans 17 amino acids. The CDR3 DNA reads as TGTGCCAGTCCCAGGAGGGACCACGTCTTAGCCAAAAACATTCAGTACTTC. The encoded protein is CASPRRDHVLAKNIQYF.

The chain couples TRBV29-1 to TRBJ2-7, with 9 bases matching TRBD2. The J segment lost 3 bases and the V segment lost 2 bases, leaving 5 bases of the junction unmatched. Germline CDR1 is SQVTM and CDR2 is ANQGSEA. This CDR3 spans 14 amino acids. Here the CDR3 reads CSVEFASGDYEQYF. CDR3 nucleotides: TGCAGCGTTGAATTCGCTAGCGGGGACTACGAGCAGTACTTC.

CDR3 DNA: TGTGCCAGCAGCTCTTCGCCGGGGAAAGAGACCCAGTACTTC. Residues: CASSSSPGKETQYF. V and J are TRBV7-3 and TRBJ2-5; TRBD2 is a possible D gene (5 bases). The germline CDR1 and CDR2 sequences are SGHTA and FQGTGA. V was cut by 4 bases and J by 3 bases, with 12 bases left in between. The CDR3 is made up of 14 amino acids.

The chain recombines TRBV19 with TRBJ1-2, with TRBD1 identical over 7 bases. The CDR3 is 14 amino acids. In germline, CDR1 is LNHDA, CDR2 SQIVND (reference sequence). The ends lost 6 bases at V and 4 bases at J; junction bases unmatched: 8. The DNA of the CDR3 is TGTGCCAGTAGCCCGGAAGGACAGGCCTATGGCTACACCTTC. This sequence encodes CASSPEGQAYGYTF.

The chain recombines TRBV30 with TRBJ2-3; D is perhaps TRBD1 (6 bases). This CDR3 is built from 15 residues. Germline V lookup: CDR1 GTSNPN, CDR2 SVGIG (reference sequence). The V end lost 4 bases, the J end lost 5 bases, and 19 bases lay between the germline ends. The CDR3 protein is CAWMTAGAAGDTQYF. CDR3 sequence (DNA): TGTGCCTGGATGACTGCAGGGGCCGCGGGAGATACGCAGTATTTT.

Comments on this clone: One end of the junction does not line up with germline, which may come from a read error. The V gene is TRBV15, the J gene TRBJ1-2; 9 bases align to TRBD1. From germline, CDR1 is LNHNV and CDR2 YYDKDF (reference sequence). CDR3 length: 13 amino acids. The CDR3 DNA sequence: TGTGCCACCAGCAGGGAGGACAGGGGTCCCCACGCCTTC. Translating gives CATSREDRGPHAF. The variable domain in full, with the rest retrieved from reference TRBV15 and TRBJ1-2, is DAMVIQNPRYQVTQFGKPVTLSCSQTLNHNVMYWYQQKSSQAPKLLFHYYDKDFNNEADTPDNFQSRRPNTSFCFLDIRSPGLGDTAMYLCATSREDRGPHAFGSGTRLTVV.

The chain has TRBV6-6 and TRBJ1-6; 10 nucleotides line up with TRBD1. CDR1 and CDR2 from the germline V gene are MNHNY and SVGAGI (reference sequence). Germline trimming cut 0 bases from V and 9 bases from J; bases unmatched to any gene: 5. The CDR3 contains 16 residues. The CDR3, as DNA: TGTGCCAGCAGTTACTCGGGACAGGGGCACGGTTCACCCCTCCACTTT. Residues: CASSYSGQGHGSPLHF.

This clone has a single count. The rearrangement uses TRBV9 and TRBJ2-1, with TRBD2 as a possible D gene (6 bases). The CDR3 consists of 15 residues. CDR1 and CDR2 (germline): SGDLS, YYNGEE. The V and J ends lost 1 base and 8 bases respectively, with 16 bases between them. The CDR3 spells CASSVREVGQDEQFF. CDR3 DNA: TGTGCCAGCAGCGTAAGGGAGGTGGGTCAGGATGAGCAGTTCTTC.

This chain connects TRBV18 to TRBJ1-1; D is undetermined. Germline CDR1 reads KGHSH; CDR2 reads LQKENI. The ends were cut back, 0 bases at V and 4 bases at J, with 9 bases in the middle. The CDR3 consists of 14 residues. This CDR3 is CASSPPSGSTEAFF. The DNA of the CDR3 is TGTGCCAGCTCACCACCAAGTGGCAGCACTGAAGCTTTCTTT.

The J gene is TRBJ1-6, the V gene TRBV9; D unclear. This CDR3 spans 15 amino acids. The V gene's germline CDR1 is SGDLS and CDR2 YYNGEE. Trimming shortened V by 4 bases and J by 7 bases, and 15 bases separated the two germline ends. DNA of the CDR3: TGTGCCAGCAGCTTGACCCAGGAATACAATTCACCCCTCCACTTT. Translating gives CASSLTQEYNSPLHF.

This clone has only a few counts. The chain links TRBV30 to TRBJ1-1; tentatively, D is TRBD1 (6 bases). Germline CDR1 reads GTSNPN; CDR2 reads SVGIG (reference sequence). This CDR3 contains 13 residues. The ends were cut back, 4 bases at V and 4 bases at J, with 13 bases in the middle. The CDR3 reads CAWNRQVGTEAFF. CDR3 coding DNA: TGTGCCTGGAACAGACAGGTCGGCACTGAAGCTTTCTTT.

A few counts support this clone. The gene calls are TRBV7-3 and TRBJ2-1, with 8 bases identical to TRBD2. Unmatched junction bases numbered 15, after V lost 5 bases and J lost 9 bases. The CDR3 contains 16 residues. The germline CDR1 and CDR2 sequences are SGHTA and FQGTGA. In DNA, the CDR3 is TGTGCCAGCAGCAACCAACCAGCGGGGGTCGGTGGTGAGCAGTTCTTC. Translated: CASSNQPAGVGGEQFF. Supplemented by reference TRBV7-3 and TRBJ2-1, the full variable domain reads GAGVSQTPSNKVTEKGKYVELRCDPISGHTALYWYRQSLGQGPEFLIYFQGTGAADDSGLPNDRFFAVRPEGSVSTLKIQRTERGDSAVYLCASSNQPAGVGGEQFFGPGTRLTVL.

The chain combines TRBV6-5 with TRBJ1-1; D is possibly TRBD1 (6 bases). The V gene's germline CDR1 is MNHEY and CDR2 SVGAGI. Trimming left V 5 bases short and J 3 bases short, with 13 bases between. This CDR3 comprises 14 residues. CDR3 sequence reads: CASSEQGQYTEAFF. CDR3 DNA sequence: TGTGCCAGCAGTGAACAGGGTCAGTACACTGAAGCTTTCTTT.

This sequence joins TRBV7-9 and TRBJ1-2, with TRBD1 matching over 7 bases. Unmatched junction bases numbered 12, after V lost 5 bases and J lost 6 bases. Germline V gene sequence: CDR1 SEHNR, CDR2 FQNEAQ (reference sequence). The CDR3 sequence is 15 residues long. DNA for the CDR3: TGTGCCAGCAGCCCAATCCCGGGACAGATTCATGGCTACACCTTC. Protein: CASSPIPGQIHGYTF. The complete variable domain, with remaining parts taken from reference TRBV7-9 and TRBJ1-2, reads DTGVSQNPRHKITKRGQNVTFRCDPISEHNRLYWYRQTLGQGPEFLTYFQNEAQLEKSRLLSDRFSAERPKGSFSTLEIQRTEQGDSAMYLCASSPIPGQIHGYTFGSGTRLTVV.

The CDR3 region is CAWRAGGGTEAFF. DNA of the CDR3: TGTGCCTGGAGGGCAGGAGGCGGCACTGAAGCTTTCTTT. The V call is TRBV30, the J call TRBJ1-1; D ambiguous. This CDR3 comprises 13 residues. Germline assignment: CDR1 GTSNPN and CDR2 SVGIG (reference sequence). V shed 3 bases and J shed 4 bases, with 12 bases lying between them. The full variable domain, in which reference TRBV30 and TRBJ1-1 provide the parts outside the CDR3, is SQTIHQWPATLVQPVGSPLSLECTVEGTSNPNLYWYRQAAGRGLQLLFYSVGIGQISSEVPQNLSASRPQDRQFILSSKKLLLSDSGFYLCAWRAGGGTEAFFGQGTRLTVV.

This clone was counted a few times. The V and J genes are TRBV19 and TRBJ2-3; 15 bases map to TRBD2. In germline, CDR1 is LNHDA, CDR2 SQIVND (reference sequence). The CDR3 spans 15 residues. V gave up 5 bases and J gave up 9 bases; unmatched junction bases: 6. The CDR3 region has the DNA TGTGCCAGTAGTGGGACTAGCGGGGGGCTCATCACGCAGTATTTT. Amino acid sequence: CASSGTSGGLITQYF.

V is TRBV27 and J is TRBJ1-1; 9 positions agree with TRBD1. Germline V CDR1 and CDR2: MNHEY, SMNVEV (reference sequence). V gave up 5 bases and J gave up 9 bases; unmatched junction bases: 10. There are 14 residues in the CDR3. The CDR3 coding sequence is TGTGCCAGCAGTAACCCCGGGACAGGGCCCAAAGCTTTCTTT. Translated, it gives CASSNPGTGPKAFF.

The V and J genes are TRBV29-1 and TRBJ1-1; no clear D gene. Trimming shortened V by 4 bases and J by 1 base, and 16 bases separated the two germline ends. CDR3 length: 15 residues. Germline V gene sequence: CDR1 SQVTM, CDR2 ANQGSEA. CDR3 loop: CSVVGKAGPNTEAFF. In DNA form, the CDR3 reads TGCAGCGTTGTAGGTAAGGCAGGTCCGAACACTGAAGCTTTCTTT.